The T cell receptor (beta chain) under discussion was sequenced for a study of T cell repertoires in cytomegalovirus infection (dated by TCRdb to between 2018 and 2021). Describing the broader study: Alongside well-studied HLA-B-restricted epitopes, the peptide stimulations were aimed at recently identified HLA-C-restricted CMV epitopes, whose presentation resists viral immunomodulation. Donor HLA type was relevant to the analysis, as public TCR beta signatures indicated carriage of CMV infection together with the matching HLA type.

What this sample's treatment or condition label stands for: in vitro stimulation with specific CMV peptide epitopes to enrich CMV-specific T cells. Sequencing took place on an Illumina HiSeq 1500. The public sequencing data were trimmed at Q25 with fastp and processed into clonotypes with MiXCR by TCRdb, which kept only in-frame beta chains. All rows with the same CDR3 protein become a single entry with the most common DNA and genes. Within this sample are 450,000 to 600,000 distinct CDR3 sequences, with under 55% of them counted one time only. The biggest ten clones account for 43% of the sample. Beyond this particular receptor, the publication reports: The ex vivo response was dominated by HLA-C-restricted CMV-specific TCR beta clonotypes, which also provided the single most frequent clonotype in two of eight donors. Carriers of CMV infection plus the relevant HLA type were discriminated by the cumulative frequency of public TCR beta family members in the study cohort and in an independent approximately 400-donor cohort.

In regard to this clonotype: The antigen it binds to is not known. It has no much larger one-base neighbor in the sample; base qualities were not kept.

Compared with germline, V lacks 5 bases and J lacks 0 bases; bases without a gene match: 8. The CDR3 runs 16 amino acids, cysteine and phenylalanine included. The sequence is cut down to CDR3 DNA, 48 bases in frame from base 1. CDR1 and CDR2 are read off the germline V gene as SGHVS and FNYEAQ. The TCR comes from a human donor in good health (CMV status not recorded). Some clones in this sample may be carry-over from other donors' samples. Sequenced here: cultured PBMCs, sampled from culture after CMV antigen stimulation. The chain couples TRBV7-6 to TRBJ2-3; 7 bases in the junction line up with TRBD1. The nucleotides are TGTGCCAGCAGCCCCAAAGCGACAGGGAGCACAGATACGCAGTATTTT. It translates to CASSPKATGSTDTQYF.